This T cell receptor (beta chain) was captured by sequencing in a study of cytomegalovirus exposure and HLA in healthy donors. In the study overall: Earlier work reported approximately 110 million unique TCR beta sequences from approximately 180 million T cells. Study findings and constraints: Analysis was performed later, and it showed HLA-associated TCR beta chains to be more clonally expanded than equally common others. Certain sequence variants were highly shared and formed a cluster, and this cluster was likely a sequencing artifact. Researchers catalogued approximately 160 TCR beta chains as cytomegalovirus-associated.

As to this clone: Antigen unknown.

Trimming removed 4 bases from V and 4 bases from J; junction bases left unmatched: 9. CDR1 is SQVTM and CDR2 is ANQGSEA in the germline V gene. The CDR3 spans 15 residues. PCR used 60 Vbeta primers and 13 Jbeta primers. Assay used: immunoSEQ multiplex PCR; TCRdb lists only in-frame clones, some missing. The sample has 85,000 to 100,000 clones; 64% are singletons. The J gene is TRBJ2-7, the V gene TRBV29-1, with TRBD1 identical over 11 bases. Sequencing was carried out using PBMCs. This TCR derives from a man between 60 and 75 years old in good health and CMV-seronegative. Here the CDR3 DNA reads TGCAGCGTTGTATCTCCGGGACAGGGGGTATACGAGCAGTACTTC. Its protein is CSVVSPGQGVYEQYF.